Listed below are T cell receptor beta chains from one sample, sequenced in a study of blood T cell repertoires in COVID-19. Measured with immunoSEQ multiplex PCR; TCRdb has only the in-frame clones, and not every one. The table has 150,000 to 200,000 clones, around four fifths seen once; the top ten hold approximately 8.1%. Sequenced input: peripheral blood. The receptors were gathered from an elderly woman with COVID-19, enrolled during active disease. Each CDR3 is given with its conserved first and last residue. The D gene is left open where the match is weak. Part of the rows lack a size; the others show once, few, many or a class for expanded clones.

cdr3_nt cdr3_aa j_call v_call clone_size d_call
TGTGCCAGCACTGGCGGCTCGAATTCACCCCTCCACTTT CASTGGSNSPLHF TRBJ1-6 TRBV6-5 . .
TGTGCCAGTAGTATAGGGGGGACTAGCGGGAGGGATGAGCAGTTCTTC CASSIGGTSGRDEQFF TRBJ2-1 TRBV19 . TRBD2
TGTGCCAGCAGTGGAGGGACAGGGGTTGGCCCCTCCTATGGCTACACCTTC CASSGGTGVGPSYGYTF TRBJ1-2 TRBV9 . TRBD1
TGCGCCAGCAGCTTGTTCCAGGGACAAGAGACCCAGTACTTC CASSLFQGQETQYF TRBJ2-5 TRBV5-1 . .
TGTGCCACCAGCACTACCCTTAGATTGAGGAACACCGACAATGAGCAGTTCTTC CATSTTLRLRNTDNEQFF TRBJ2-1 TRBV15 . .
TGCGCCAGCAGCACCGGGACTAGCGGGAGCCACGAGCAGTACTTC CASSTGTSGSHEQYF TRBJ2-7 TRBV5-1 . TRBD2
TGTGCCAGCCGCCTGACAGGTACGCGAGAGACCCAGTACTTC CASRLTGTRETQYF TRBJ2-5 TRBV6-5 . .
TGTGCCAGCAGCTTCGGACTAGCGAGTGGGGAGGAGACCCAGTACTTC CASSFGLASGEETQYF TRBJ2-5 TRBV5-5 . TRBD2
TGTGCCAGCAGCCAGACAGTCTACGAGCAGTACTTC CASSQTVYEQYF TRBJ2-7 TRBV12-3/TRBV12-4 . .
TGCGCCAGCAGCCAAGGGACTAGCGCGGAGTCGGAAGAGACCCAGTACTTC CASSQGTSAESEETQYF TRBJ2-5 TRBV4-1 . TRBD2
TGCGCCAGCAGCTTGGAAGGGGCCCCGAGCTCCTATAATTCACCCCTCCACTTT CASSLEGAPSSYNSPLHF TRBJ1-6 TRBV5-1 . .
TGTGCCAGCAGCCTTATGTCAGGGGAGACTGAAGCTTTCTTT CASSLMSGETEAFF TRBJ1-1 TRBV6-5 . .
TGTGCCAGCAGCGGGCAGGGCGATGGCTACACCTTC CASSGQGDGYTF TRBJ1-2 TRBV6-6 . .
TGCGCCAGCAGCCCCCGGGGACAGAGTAGCACAGATACGCAGTATTTT CASSPRGQSSTDTQYF TRBJ2-3 TRBV5-1 . TRBD1
TGTGCCAGCAGTATAAGCGGGTGGAATTCACCCCTCCACTTT CASSISGWNSPLHF TRBJ1-6 TRBV6-5 . .
TGTGCCAGCAATTCTAACTATGGGGGCAGTGAGCAGTTCTTC CASNSNYGGSEQFF TRBJ2-1 TRBV6-6 . .
TGCGCCAGCAGCTTGGGACAGGGCGCTGGAAACACCATATATTTT CASSLGQGAGNTIYF TRBJ1-3 TRBV5-1 . TRBD1
TGTGCCAGCAGCGGGGAGAACGTTGACGGTAACTATGGCTACACCTTC CASSGENVDGNYGYTF TRBJ1-2 TRBV5-4 . .
TGTGCCAGCAGTTATGGGAGCTCCTATAATTCACCCCTCCACTTT CASSYGSSYNSPLHF TRBJ1-6 TRBV28 . .
TGCGCCAGCAGCCCATTAGAACCCCGAAACACCATATATTTT CASSPLEPRNTIYF TRBJ1-3 TRBV5-1 . .
TGCGCCACCAAGAGAACCACAGGGGGCTTATCTCTTAATTCACCCCTCCACTTT CATKRTTGGLSLNSPLHF TRBJ1-6 TRBV4-1 once TRBD1
TGTGCCAGCCGCGGGATTCAACGCGAAAAACTGTTTTTT CASRGIQREKLFF TRBJ1-4 TRBV19 . .
TGTGCCAGCTCACGAAATGGGGACAGGGTCTATGGCTACACCTTC CASSRNGDRVYGYTF TRBJ1-2 TRBV2 once TRBD1
TGTGCCAGCAGTCGTGCCAGCTACGAGCAGTACTTC CASSRASYEQYF TRBJ2-7 TRBV6-5 . .
TGCGCCAGCAGTCCGGGGTTACCTAATGAAAAACTGTTTTTT CASSPGLPNEKLFF TRBJ1-4 TRBV5-1 . .
TGTGCCAGTAGTATATTTGGCAGGGGGAACACTGAAGCTTTCTTT CASSIFGRGNTEAFF TRBJ1-1 TRBV19 . .
TGTGCCAGCTCACTGGGGACTAGCGGTTCCTACGAGCAGTACTTC CASSLGTSGSYEQYF TRBJ2-7 TRBV18 . TRBD2
TGTGCCAGCAGCGGGGCAGGGGGGTTGAACACTGAAGCTTTCTTT CASSGAGGLNTEAFF TRBJ1-1 TRBV9 . TRBD1
TGTGCCATCAGTGGCCCCCTTAGGAACACTGAAGCTTTCTTT CAISGPLRNTEAFF TRBJ1-1 TRBV10-3 . .
TGTGCCAGCAGTCTCTGGACTAGCGGGAGTGAGGTAGATACGCAGTATTTT CASSLWTSGSEVDTQYF TRBJ2-3 TRBV28 . TRBD2
TGTGCCAGTAGACCGGGGGTAGGGGGCAATCAGCCCCAGCATTTT CASRPGVGGNQPQHF TRBJ1-5 TRBV19 . .
TGTGCCACCGAGCAGGGCACAGATACGCAGTATTTT CATEQGTDTQYF TRBJ2-3 TRBV6-6 . .
TGTGCCAGCAGCTTGGGACAGGCCTTGAAGCAGTACTTC CASSLGQALKQYF TRBJ2-7 TRBV5-8 once .
TGTGCCAGTAGTTGGACTCCGATCGGTGAAAAACTGTTTTTT CASSWTPIGEKLFF TRBJ1-4 TRBV19 . .
TGTGCCAGCAGCCAGGGGACTAGCGGGAGTTTTGAGCAGTACTTC CASSQGTSGSFEQYF TRBJ2-7 TRBV3-1/TRBV3-2 . TRBD2
TGTGCCAGCAGTTCCGGGACAGGGGGAAACACCATATATTTT CASSSGTGGNTIYF TRBJ1-3 TRBV28 . TRBD1
TGTGCCAGCAGATCACAGGGGAGGGCTTTCTTT CASRSQGRAFF TRBJ1-1 TRBV28 . TRBD1
TGTGCCAGCGCGGTGGCGACAGGGGGCTCGGGCACTGAAGCTTTCTTT CASAVATGGSGTEAFF TRBJ1-1 TRBV2 . TRBD1
TGTGCCAGCAGCCGTGTGGGAGGGGATAACTATGGCTACACCTTC CASSRVGGDNYGYTF TRBJ1-2 TRBV6-5 . .
TGTGCCAGCTCACCTACCAGGGGGCCTGAGACCCAGTACTTC CASSPTRGPETQYF TRBJ2-5 TRBV18 . TRBD1
TGTGCCAGCTCACCGCTGCCGAGGACCGGGACAGTTGCTCTTGCAACTAATGAAAAACTGTTTTTT CASSPLPRTGTVALATNEKLFF TRBJ1-4 TRBV18 once TRBD1
TGTGCCAGCAGCGTAGAGGGGAGGGGGAGCTCCTACAATGAGCAGTTCTTC CASSVEGRGSSYNEQFF TRBJ2-1 TRBV9 . .
TGTGCCAGCAGCAAAGATCAGGGGGGTTATTCACCCCTCCACTTT CASSKDQGGYSPLHF TRBJ1-6 TRBV28 . TRBD1
TGTGCCAGCAGCCCTGGCCCCTCTAGCGGGGCCCGCGAGCAGTACTTC CASSPGPSSGAREQYF TRBJ2-7 TRBV11-2 few TRBD2
TGTGCCAGCAGCTTAGGACTCAGGGGCAACACTGAAGCTTTCTTT CASSLGLRGNTEAFF TRBJ1-1 TRBV7-8 . .
TGTGCCAGTAGGGGACAGGGGGCTGGTGGCTACACCTTC CASRGQGAGGYTF TRBJ1-2 TRBV19 . TRBD1
TGTGCCAGCAGTAACCCAGGGGGTGGGAACACTGAAGCTTTCTTT CASSNPGGGNTEAFF TRBJ1-1 TRBV6-5 once TRBD1
TGTGCCAGCAGGGACAGTTTTGGTGCACGCTACACCTTC CASRDSFGARYTF TRBJ1-2 TRBV6-5 . .
TGCAGCGTTTTAAGGGGTGGGTCTGGTTCGGCTTTCTTT CSVLRGGSGSAFF TRBJ1-1 TRBV29-1 . .